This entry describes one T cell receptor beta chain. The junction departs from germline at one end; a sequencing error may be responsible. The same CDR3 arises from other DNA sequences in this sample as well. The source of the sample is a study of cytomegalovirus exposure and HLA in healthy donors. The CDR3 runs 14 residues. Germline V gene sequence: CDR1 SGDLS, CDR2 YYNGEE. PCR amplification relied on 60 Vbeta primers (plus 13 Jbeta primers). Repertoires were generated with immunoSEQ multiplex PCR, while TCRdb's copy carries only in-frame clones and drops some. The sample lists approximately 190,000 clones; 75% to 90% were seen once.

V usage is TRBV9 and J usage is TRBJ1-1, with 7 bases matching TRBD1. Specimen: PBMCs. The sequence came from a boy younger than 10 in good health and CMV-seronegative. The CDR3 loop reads CASSVGQSNRGAFF. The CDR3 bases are TGTGCCAGCAGTGTAGGGCAATCGAACAGGGGAGCTTTCTTT. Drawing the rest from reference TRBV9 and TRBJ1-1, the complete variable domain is DSGVTQTPKHLITATGQRVTLRCSPRSGDLSVYWYQQSLDQGLQFLIQYYNGEERAKGNILERFSAQQFPDLHSELNLSSLELGDSALYFCASSVGQSNRGAFFGQGTRLTVV.